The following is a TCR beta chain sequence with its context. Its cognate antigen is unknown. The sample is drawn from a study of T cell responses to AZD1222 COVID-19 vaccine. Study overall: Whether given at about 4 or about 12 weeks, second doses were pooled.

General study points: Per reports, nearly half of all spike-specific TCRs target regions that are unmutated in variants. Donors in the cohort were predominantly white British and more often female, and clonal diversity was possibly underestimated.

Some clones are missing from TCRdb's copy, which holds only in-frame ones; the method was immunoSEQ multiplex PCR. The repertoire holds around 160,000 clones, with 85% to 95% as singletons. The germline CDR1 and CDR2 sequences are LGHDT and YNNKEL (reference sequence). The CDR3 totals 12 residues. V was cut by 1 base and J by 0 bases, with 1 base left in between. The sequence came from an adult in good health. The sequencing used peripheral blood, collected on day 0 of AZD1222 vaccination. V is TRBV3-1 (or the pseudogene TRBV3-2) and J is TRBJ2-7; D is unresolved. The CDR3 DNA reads TGTGCCAGCAGCCAAGTCTCCTACGAGCAGTACTTC. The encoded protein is CASSQVSYEQYF.